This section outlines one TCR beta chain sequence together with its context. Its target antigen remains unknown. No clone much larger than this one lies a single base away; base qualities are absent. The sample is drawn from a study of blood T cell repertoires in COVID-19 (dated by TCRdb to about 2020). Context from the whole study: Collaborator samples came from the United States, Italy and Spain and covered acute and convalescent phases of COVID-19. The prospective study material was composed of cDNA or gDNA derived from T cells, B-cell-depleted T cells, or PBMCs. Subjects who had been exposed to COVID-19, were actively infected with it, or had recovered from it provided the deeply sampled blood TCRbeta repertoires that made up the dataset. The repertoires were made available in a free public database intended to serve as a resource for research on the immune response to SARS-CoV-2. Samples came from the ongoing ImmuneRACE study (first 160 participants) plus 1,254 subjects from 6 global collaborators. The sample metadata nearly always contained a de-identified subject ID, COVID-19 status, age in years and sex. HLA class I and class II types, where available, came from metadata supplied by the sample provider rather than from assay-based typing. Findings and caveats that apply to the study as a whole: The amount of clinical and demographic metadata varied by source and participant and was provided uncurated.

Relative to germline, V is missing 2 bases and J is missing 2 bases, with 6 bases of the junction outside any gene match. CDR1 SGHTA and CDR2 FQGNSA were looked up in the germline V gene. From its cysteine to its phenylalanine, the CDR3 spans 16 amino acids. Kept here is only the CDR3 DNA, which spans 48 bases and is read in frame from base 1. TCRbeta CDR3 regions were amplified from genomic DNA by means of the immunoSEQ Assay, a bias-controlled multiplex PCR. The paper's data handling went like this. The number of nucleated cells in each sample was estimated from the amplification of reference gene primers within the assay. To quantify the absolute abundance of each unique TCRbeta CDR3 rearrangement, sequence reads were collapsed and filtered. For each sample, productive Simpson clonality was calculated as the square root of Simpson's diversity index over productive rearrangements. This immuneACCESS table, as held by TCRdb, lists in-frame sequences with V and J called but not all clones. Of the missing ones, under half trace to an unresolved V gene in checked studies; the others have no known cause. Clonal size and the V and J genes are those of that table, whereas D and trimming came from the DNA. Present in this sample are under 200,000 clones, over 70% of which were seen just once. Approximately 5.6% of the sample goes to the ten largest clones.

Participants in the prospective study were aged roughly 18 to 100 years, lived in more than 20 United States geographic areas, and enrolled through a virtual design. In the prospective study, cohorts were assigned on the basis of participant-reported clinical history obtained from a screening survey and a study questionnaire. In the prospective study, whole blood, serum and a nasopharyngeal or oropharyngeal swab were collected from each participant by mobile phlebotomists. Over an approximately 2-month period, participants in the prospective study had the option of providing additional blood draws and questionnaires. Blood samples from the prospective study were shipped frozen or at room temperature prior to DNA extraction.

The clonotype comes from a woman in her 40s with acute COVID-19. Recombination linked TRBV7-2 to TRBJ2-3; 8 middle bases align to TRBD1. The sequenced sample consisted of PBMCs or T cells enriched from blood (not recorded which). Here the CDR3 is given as CASSLFGQGITDTQYF. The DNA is TGTGCCAGCAGCTTATTTGGACAGGGCATCACAGATACGCAGTATTTT. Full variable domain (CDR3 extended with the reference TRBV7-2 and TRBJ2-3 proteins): GAGVSQSPSNKVTEKGKDVELRCDPISGHTALYWYRQSLGQGLEFLIYFQGNSAPDKSGLPSDRFSAERTGGSVSTLTIQRTQQEDSAVYLCASSLFGQGITDTQYFGPGTRLTVL.